This passage covers 15 T cell receptor beta chains from one sample sequenced in a study of monozygotic twins with cystic fibrosis. The data were produced by immunoSEQ multiplex PCR, yet TCRdb's version contains in-frame clones alone and is incomplete. The sample lists around 21,000 clones, roughly 89% seen once, with roughly 1.2% in the top ten. Sample: blood. The receptors were gathered from a woman in her twenties or thirties with cystic fibrosis.

The chain combines TRBV7-9 with TRBJ2-2; 12 bases are a match to TRBD1. The germline CDR1 and CDR2 sequences are SEHNR and FQNEAQ (reference sequence). The CDR3 is 15 residues long. Trimming removed 4 bases from V and 7 bases from J; junction bases left unmatched: 4. CDR3 sequence (DNA): TGTGCCAGCAGCTGGGGGACAGGGGGCATCGGGGAGCTGTTTTTT. Protein: CASSWGTGGIGELFF.

The genes are TRBV6-5 and TRBJ1-2, with D maybe TRBD1 (6 bases). The CDR3 spans 14 residues. Germline CDR1 reads MNHEY; CDR2 reads SVGAGI. Trimming shortened V by 6 bases and J by 5 bases, and 16 bases separated the two germline ends. The chain's CDR3 is CASRRTAGGYGYTF. CDR3 DNA: TGTGCCAGCAGGAGGACAGCCGGTGGGTATGGCTACACCTTC.

The V and J genes are TRBV7-9 and TRBJ1-3; no reliable D call. The V and J ends lost 3 bases and 0 bases respectively, with 9 bases between them. Per the germline V gene, CDR1 is SEHNR and CDR2 is FQNEAQ (reference sequence). CDR3 length: 15 residues. CDR3 sequence reads: CASSFRADSGNTIYF. DNA of the CDR3: TGTGCCAGCAGCTTTCGGGCTGACTCTGGAAACACCATATATTTT.

In DNA form, the CDR3 reads TGCGCCAGCAGCTTGGGTCAAGCGGGGGGACCAAGCACAGATACGCAGTATTTT. It codes for CASSLGQAGGPSTDTQYF. The V and J genes are TRBV5-1 and TRBJ2-3; 9 bases line up with TRBD2. This CDR3 has 18 residues. J was trimmed by 0 bases and V by 0 bases; bases with no gene match: 8. Germline assignment: CDR1 SGHRS and CDR2 YFSETQ.

This clone was observed once. The chain couples TRBV2 to TRBJ2-7, with a tentative D call TRBD2 (6 bases). The V gene lost 7 bases and the J gene lost 4 bases, with 23 bases spanning the gap. CDR1 and CDR2 from the germline V gene are SNHLY and FYNNEI. CDR3 length: 16 residues. The CDR3 region has the DNA TGTGCCAGCAAGGGGAGGAGGAGTGGGGGTGTTTACGAGCAGTACTTC. Translating it yields CASKGRRSGGVYEQYF. Drawing the rest from reference TRBV2 and TRBJ2-7, the complete variable domain is EPEVTQTPSHQVTQMGQEVILRCVPISNHLYFYWYRQILGQKVEFLVSFYNNEISEKSEIFDDQFSVERPDGSNFTLKIRSTKLEDSAMYFCASKGRRSGGVYEQYFGPGTRLTVT.

The CDR3 loop reads CASSLGRTGYEKLFF. The CDR3 nucleotides read TGTGCCAGCAGCCTGGGTCGGACAGGGTATGAAAAACTGTTTTTT. The gene calls are TRBV7-9 and TRBJ1-4; 8 nucleotides align to TRBD1. Germline assignment: CDR1 SEHNR and CDR2 FQNEAQ (reference sequence). The junction had 8 bases not matched to a gene; V was cut back by 5 bases and J by 6 bases. The CDR3 is 15 amino acids.

The rearrangement links TRBV7-2 to TRBJ2-3; TRBD2 aligns across 10 bases. This CDR3 region has 15 residues. The junction had 5 bases not matched to a gene; V was cut back by 2 bases and J by 6 bases. CDR1 and CDR2 (germline): SGHTA, FQGNSA. The CDR3 sequence: CASSLSGGAKDTQYF. In DNA form, the CDR3 reads TGTGCCAGCAGCTTAAGCGGGGGGGCCAAGGATACGCAGTATTTT. The variable domain in full, with the rest retrieved from reference TRBV7-2 and TRBJ2-3, is GAGVSQSPSNKVTEKGKDVELRCDPISGHTALYWYRQSLGQGLEFLIYFQGNSAPDKSGLPSDRFSAERTGGSVSTLTIQRTQQEDSAVYLCASSLSGGAKDTQYFGPGTRLTVL.

This clone was detected only a few times. The V call is TRBV5-6, the J call TRBJ1-1; D is uncertain. This CDR3 is 14 amino acids long. The germline V gene has CDR1 SGHDT and CDR2 YYEEEE. Trimming left V 1 base short and J 4 bases short, with 11 bases between. The CDR3 nucleotides read TGTGCCAGCAGCTTGAAAGCGGCCGGCACTGAAGCTTTCTTT. Protein: CASSLKAAGTEAFF.

The rearrangement uses TRBV11-3 and TRBJ2-1; weak D call: TRBD2 (6 bases). The CDR3 is 13 residues long. CDR1 and CDR2 from the germline V gene are SGHNT and YENEEA. Trimming stripped 4 bases from V and 4 bases from J, with 8 bases between. The DNA for the CDR3 is TGTGCCAGCAGCTCGGACTATTACAATGAGCAGTTCTTC. Its protein is CASSSDYYNEQFF. Full variable domain (missing parts from reference TRBV11-3 and TRBJ2-1): EAGVVQSPRYKIIEKKQPVAFWCNPISGHNTLYWYLQNLGQGPELLIRYENEEAVDDSQLPKDRFSAERLKGVDSTLKIQPAELGDSAVYLCASSSDYYNEQFFGPGTRLTVL.

On this clone: Because the CDR3's place on the DNA is in doubt, the DNA is left out and the CDR3 is given as listed by TCRdb. This chain connects TRBV6-6 to TRBJ2-2; the listed D gene, TRBD1, was not tested against the DNA. The CDR3 is 14 amino acids long, termini counted. Germline V CDR1 and CDR2: MNHNY, SVGAGI (reference sequence). The CDR3 region is CASSTSDRPGELFF.

This chain links TRBV13 with TRBJ2-5, with no clear D. This CDR3 region has 14 residues. Germline assignment: CDR1 PRHDT and CDR2 FYEKMQ (reference sequence). V lost 5 bases, J lost 5 bases, and 15 bases lay in between. The CDR3 sequence: CASSLSRVLETQYF. CDR3 bases: TGTGCCAGCAGCCTAAGCCGGGTTCTGGAGACCCAGTACTTC.

This clone was observed once. The chain employs TRBV15 and TRBJ1-6; D is perhaps TRBD1 (6 bases). This CDR3 contains 12 residues. Germline V gene lookup returns CDR1 LNHNV and CDR2 YYDKDF (reference sequence). V was pared by 5 bases and J by 14 bases, with 13 bases between. As DNA, the CDR3 is TGTGCCACCAGCGTCTCAGGGGTCACCCTCCACTTT. It translates to CATSVSGVTLHF. The whole variable domain, filled in from reference TRBV15 and TRBJ1-6, reads DAMVIQNPRYQVTQFGKPVTLSCSQTLNHNVMYWYQQKSSQAPKLLFHYYDKDFNNEADTPDNFQSRRPNTSFCFLDIRSPGLGDTAMYLCATSVSGVTLHFGNGTRLTVT.

The chain has TRBV18 and TRBJ2-3, with D maybe TRBD2 (6 bases). CDR1 and CDR2 from the germline V gene are KGHSH and LQKENI. The CDR3 covers 16 residues. Trimming cost V 0 bases and J 0 bases, with 10 bases left between them. CDR3 in DNA: TGTGCCAGCTCACCACCCGGGGGACTTAGCACAGATACGCAGTATTTT. It yields the protein CASSPPGGLSTDTQYF.

The sample holds one count of this clone. The rearrangement uses TRBV6-1 and TRBJ1-1, with TRBD1 as a possible D gene (6 bases). The germline V gene has CDR1 MNHNS and CDR2 SASEGT. The CDR3 is 14 residues long. V shed 3 bases and J shed 0 bases, with 8 bases lying between them. The chain's CDR3 is CASSEDRMNTEAFF. CDR3 sequence (DNA): TGTGCCAGCAGTGAGGACAGAATGAACACTGAAGCTTTCTTT.

The CDR3 spells CASSRRRSDTQYF. The DNA of the CDR3 is TGTGCCAGCAGCCGCCGGAGATCGGATACGCAGTATTTT. V and J are TRBV7-8 and TRBJ2-3; D unclear. The germline gives CDR1 SGHVS, CDR2 FQNEAQ. The CDR3 is made up of 13 amino acids. V lost 5 bases and J lost 6, with 12 bases in between.